Shown below are 19 T cell receptor beta chains from a single sample sequenced in a study of blood T cell repertoires in COVID-19. This table comes from immunoSEQ multiplex PCR, and its TCRdb copy is limited to in-frame clones, with some not included. The table includes roughly 190,000 clones, 83% detected once. The sequenced sample was peripheral blood. The receptors were sampled from a man aged 45-60 years with active or convalescent COVID-19.

As concerns this clone: Other nucleotide sequences from this sample produce the same CDR3. This chain uses TRBV12-3 or TRBV12-4 with TRBJ2-7; unclear D gene. This CDR3 has 11 amino acids. Trimming pared 5 bases from V and 2 bases from J, leaving 4 bases between. The CDR3 loop reads CASSLTYEQYF. The CDR3 region has the DNA TGTGCCAGCAGTCTTACCTACGAGCAGTACTTC.

The CDR3 DNA reads TGTGCCAGCAGCTCCATAGGACAGGGGGCCCGAAACACCATATATTTT. It yields the protein CASSSIGQGARNTIYF. The chain links TRBV7-9 to TRBJ1-3; TRBD1 matches at 11 bases. This CDR3 is 16 amino acids long. V dropped 4 bases and J dropped 5; count of bases not matched to a gene: 7. Germline assignment: CDR1 SEHNR and CDR2 FQNEAQ (reference sequence).

V usage is TRBV18 and J usage is TRBJ1-2, with D possibly being TRBD1 (6 bases). V was clipped by 5 bases and J by 2 bases, with 15 bases between them. The CDR3 extends over 15 amino acids. Germline V lookup: CDR1 KGHSH, CDR2 LQKENI. CDR3: CASSAGAGTNYGYTF. CDR3 coding DNA: TGTGCCAGCTCAGCCGGAGCCGGGACAAACTATGGCTACACCTTC.

This chain links TRBV27 with TRBJ1-4, with 12 positions matching TRBD1. The germline V gene encodes CDR1 MNHEY and CDR2 SMNVEV (reference sequence). The CDR3 runs 16 residues. The V and J ends lost 3 bases and 5 bases, in that order; junction bases with no gene match: 4. This CDR3 is CASSFSGTGGNEKLFF. Here the CDR3 DNA reads TGTGCCAGCAGTTTCTCCGGGACAGGGGGCAATGAAAAACTGTTTTTT.

As concerns this clone: The same CDR3 is also encoded by other DNA sequences in this sample. This sequence joins TRBV11-2 and TRBJ2-7, with 8 nucleotides matching TRBD1. J lost 0 bases, V lost 1 base, and 2 bases had no gene match. Per germline, CDR1 SGHAT and CDR2 FQNNGV. This CDR3 comprises 15 residues. The CDR3 loop is CASSLGTGGSYEQYF. The CDR3 DNA is TGTGCCAGCAGCTTAGGAACAGGGGGCTCCTACGAGCAGTACTTC.

V gene TRBV6-1 combines with J gene TRBJ2-3; TRBD2 matches 8 bases. CDR1 is MNHNS, CDR2 SASEGT, per germline. V trimming: 1 base; J trimming: 3 bases; junction bases outside the gene matches: 15. The CDR3 is 19 residues long. The CDR3 loop reads CASSEERLGAGGETDTQYF. Written as DNA, the CDR3 is TGTGCCAGCAGTGAAGAACGATTGGGGGCGGGAGGTGAAACAGATACGCAGTATTTT.

The chain links TRBV19 to TRBJ1-1; 9 nucleotides align to TRBD1. Trimming cost V 4 bases and J 5 bases; bases outside gene matches: 5. CDR3 length: 14 amino acids. Looked up from germline, CDR1 is LNHDA and CDR2 is SQIVND (reference sequence). The CDR3 bases are TGTGCCAGTAGTACGACAGGGGGAACAACTGAAGCTTTCTTT. Encoded protein: CASSTTGGTTEAFF. The full variable domain, its missing parts supplied by reference TRBV19 and TRBJ1-1, is DGGITQSPKYLFRKEGQNVTLSCEQNLNHDAMYWYRQDPGQGLRLIYYSQIVNDFQKGDIAEGYSVSREKKESFPLTVTSAQKNPTAFYLCASSTTGGTTEAFFGQGTRLTVV.

The chain is built from TRBV21-1 and TRBJ2-7; TRBD1, the table's D call, lacks a check against the DNA. TRBV21-1 is a pseudogene. CDR3 length: 16 amino acids. Here the CDR3 reads CASRGGDRVHHYEQYF. The DNA for the CDR3 is TGTGCCAGCAGAGGGGGGGACAGGGTCCATCACTACGAGCAGTACTTC.

The chain employs TRBV7-2 and TRBJ2-3; TRBD1 is a possible D gene (6 bases). The CDR3 has 15 residues. V lost 5 bases and J lost 0, with 12 bases in between. Germline CDR1 reads SGHTA; CDR2 reads FQGNSA. The CDR3 bases are TGTGCCAGCAGCGCCAGGGGAGTCAGCACAGATACGCAGTATTTT. Translation gives CASSARGVSTDTQYF. The full variable domain, in which reference TRBV7-2 and TRBJ2-3 provide the parts outside the CDR3, is GAGVSQSPSNKVTEKGKDVELRCDPISGHTALYWYRQSLGQGLEFLIYFQGNSAPDKSGLPSDRFSAERTGGSVSTLTIQRTQQEDSAVYLCASSARGVSTDTQYFGPGTRLTVL.

The rearrangement uses TRBV28 and TRBJ2-1, with TRBD2 as a possible D gene (6 bases). CDR1 MDHEN and CDR2 SYDVKM come from the germline V gene. This CDR3 region has 15 residues. Trimming left V 0 bases short and J 4 bases short, with 10 bases between. CDR3 sequence reads: CASSLWGRGYNEQFF. The CDR3, as DNA: TGTGCCAGCAGTTTATGGGGGCGGGGATACAATGAGCAGTTCTTC.

The chain employs TRBV7-3 and TRBJ2-1; the match to TRBD2 covers 12 bases. The CDR3 has 17 residues. CDR1 is SGHTA and CDR2 is FQGTGA in the germline V gene. After removal of 4 bases from V and 1 base from J, the junction contained 5 bases not matched to a gene. The CDR3, as DNA: TGTGCCAGCAGCTCGACTAGCGGGAGCCCGTCCTACAATGAGCAGTTCTTC. It specifies CASSSTSGSPSYNEQFF.

The gene calls are TRBV24-1 and TRBJ1-1; D is unclear. Trimming shortened V by 3 bases and J by 2 bases, and 6 bases separated the two germline ends. Germline V gene lookup returns CDR1 KGHDR and CDR2 SFDVKD. CDR3 size: 13 residues. CDR3 amino acids: CATSDEHNTEAFF. The CDR3, as DNA: TGTGCCACCAGTGATGAGCATAACACTGAAGCTTTCTTT.

The chain combines TRBV29-1 with TRBJ2-3, with D tentatively TRBD2 (5 bases). The CDR3 consists of 14 residues. Germline CDR1 reads SQVTM; CDR2 reads ANQGSEA. Trimming took 1 base from V and 7 from J, leaving 15 bases between them. The CDR3 here is CSVEGTAAGNTQYF. CDR3 DNA sequence: TGCAGCGTTGAAGGGACCGCGGCGGGCAATACGCAGTATTTT.

J is TRBJ2-7 and V is TRBV5-1; the D gene is possibly TRBD1 (6 bases). CDR3 length equals 14 residues. Germline lookup yields CDR1 SGHRS and CDR2 YFSETQ. Trimming pared 2 bases from V and 3 bases from J, leaving 12 bases between. CDR3 in DNA: TGCGCCAGCAGCTTACAGGGAGAGGTCTACGAGCAGTACTTC. The encoded protein is CASSLQGEVYEQYF.

In nucleotides, the CDR3 is TGTGCCAGCAGCCAGCAGGGCGGGACAGGGAGCGAGACCCAGTACTTC. Translated, it gives CASSQQGGTGSETQYF. V and J are TRBV9 and TRBJ2-5; TRBD1 aligns across 9 bases. The V gene's germline CDR1 is SGDLS and CDR2 YYNGEE. The CDR3 totals 16 residues. V trimming: 4 bases; J trimming: 5 bases; junction bases outside the gene matches: 12.

The chain has TRBV28 and TRBJ2-7, with a tentative D call TRBD2 (6 bases). Germline V CDR1 and CDR2: MDHEN, SYDVKM. The CDR3 runs to 16 residues. The V gene lost 5 bases and the J gene lost 2 bases, with 19 bases spanning the gap. The CDR3 coding sequence is TGTGCCAGCAGTGTTGGACTACGCGGGGCACCCTACGAGCAGTACTTC. Amino acid sequence: CASSVGLRGAPYEQYF.

The chain has TRBV3-1 (or the pseudogene TRBV3-2) and TRBJ1-6; a weak D match, TRBD1 (5 bases). Trimming removed 2 bases at V and 10 bases at J, with 12 bases between. This CDR3 contains 14 residues. Germline V gene sequence: CDR1 LGHDT, CDR2 YNNKEL (reference sequence). The CDR3: CASSQMGGNSPLHF. The CDR3 bases are TGTGCCAGCAGCCAAATGGGGGGTAACTCACCCCTCCACTTT.

The chain carries TRBV7-2 and TRBJ1-1; D gene unclear. Trimming stripped 0 bases from V and 3 bases from J, with 5 bases between. The CDR3 consists of 13 residues. In germline, CDR1 is SGHTA, CDR2 FQGNSA. CDR3 DNA sequence: TGTGCCAGCAGCTTAGCCCAGGACACTGAAGCTTTCTTT. Protein product: CASSLAQDTEAFF.

This chain joins TRBV5-1 and TRBJ1-4; perhaps TRBD1 as D (6 bases). Germline V gene data show CDR1 as SGHRS and CDR2 as YFSETQ. The V gene lost 0 bases and the J gene lost 8 bases, with 14 bases spanning the gap. The CDR3 sequence is 15 residues long. The CDR3 is CASSLAQGMREKLFF. The CDR3 nucleotides are TGCGCCAGCAGCTTGGCCCAGGGGATGAGGGAAAAACTGTTTTTT.